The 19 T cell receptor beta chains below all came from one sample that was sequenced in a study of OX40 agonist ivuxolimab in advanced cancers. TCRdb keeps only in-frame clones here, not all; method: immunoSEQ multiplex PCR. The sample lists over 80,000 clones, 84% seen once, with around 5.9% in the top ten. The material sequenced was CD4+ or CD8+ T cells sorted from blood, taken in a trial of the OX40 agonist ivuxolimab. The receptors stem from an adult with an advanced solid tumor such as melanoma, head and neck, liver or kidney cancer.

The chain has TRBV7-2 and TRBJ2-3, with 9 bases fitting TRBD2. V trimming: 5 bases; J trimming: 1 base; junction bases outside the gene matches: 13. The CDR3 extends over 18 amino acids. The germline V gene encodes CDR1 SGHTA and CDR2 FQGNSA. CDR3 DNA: TGTGCCAGCAGCCCTCCGGGACTAGCTGTCGAGGGCACAGATACGCAGTATTTT. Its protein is CASSPPGLAVEGTDTQYF.

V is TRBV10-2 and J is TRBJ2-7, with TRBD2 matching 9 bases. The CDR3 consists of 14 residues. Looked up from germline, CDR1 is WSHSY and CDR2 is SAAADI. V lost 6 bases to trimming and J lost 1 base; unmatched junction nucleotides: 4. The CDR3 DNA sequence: TGCGCCAGCAGGGTGACTAGCGGTTCCTACGAGCAGTACTTC. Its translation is CASRVTSGSYEQYF.

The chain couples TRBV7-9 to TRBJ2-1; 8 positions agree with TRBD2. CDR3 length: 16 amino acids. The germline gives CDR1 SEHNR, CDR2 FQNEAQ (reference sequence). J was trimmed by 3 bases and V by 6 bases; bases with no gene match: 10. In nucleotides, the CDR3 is TGTGCCAGCAGGGAACGGGTGGCGGGAGGCTACAATGAGCAGTTCTTC. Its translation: CASRERVAGGYNEQFF.

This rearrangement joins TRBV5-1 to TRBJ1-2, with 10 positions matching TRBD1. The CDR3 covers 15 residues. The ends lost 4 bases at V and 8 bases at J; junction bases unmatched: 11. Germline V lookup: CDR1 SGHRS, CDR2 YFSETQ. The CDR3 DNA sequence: TGCGCCAGCAGCCCAGCCGGGACAGGGGTAAACGGCTACACCTTC. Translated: CASSPAGTGVNGYTF.

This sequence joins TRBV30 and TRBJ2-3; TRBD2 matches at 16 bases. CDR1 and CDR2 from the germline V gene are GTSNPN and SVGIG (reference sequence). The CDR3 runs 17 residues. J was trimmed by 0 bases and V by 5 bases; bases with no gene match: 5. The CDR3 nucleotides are TGTGCCTGGCAAGGGACTAGCGGGAGGGGGAGCACAGATACGCAGTATTTT. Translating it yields CAWQGTSGRGSTDTQYF. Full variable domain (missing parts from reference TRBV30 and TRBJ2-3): SQTIHQWPATLVQPVGSPLSLECTVEGTSNPNLYWYRQAAGRGLQLLFYSVGIGQISSEVPQNLSASRPQDRQFILSSKKLLLSDSGFYLCAWQGTSGRGSTDTQYFGPGTRLTVL.

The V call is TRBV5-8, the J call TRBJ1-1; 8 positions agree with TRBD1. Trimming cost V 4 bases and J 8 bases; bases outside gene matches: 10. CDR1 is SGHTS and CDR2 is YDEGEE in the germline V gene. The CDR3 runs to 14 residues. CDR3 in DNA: TGTGCCAGCAGCCCCCGTGAAGACAGGGGCGAAGCTTTCTTT. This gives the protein CASSPREDRGEAFF.

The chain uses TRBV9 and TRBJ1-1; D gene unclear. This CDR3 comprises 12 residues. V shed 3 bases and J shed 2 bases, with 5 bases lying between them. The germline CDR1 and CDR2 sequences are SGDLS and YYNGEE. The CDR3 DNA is TGTGCCAGCAGCGCACCTAACACTGAAGCTTTCTTT. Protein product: CASSAPNTEAFF.

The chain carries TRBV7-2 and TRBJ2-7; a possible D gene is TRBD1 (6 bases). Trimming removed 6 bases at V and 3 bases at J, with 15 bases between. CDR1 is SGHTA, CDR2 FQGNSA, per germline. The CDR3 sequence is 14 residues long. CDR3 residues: CASSSSRGFYEQYF. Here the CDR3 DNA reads TGTGCCAGCAGTTCCTCCAGGGGCTTCTACGAGCAGTACTTC.

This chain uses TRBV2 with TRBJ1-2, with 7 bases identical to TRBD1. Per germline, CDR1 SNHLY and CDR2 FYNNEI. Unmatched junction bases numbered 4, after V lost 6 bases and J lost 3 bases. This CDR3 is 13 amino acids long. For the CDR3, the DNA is TGTGCCAGCAGCATCGGGACAGACTATGGCTACACCTTC. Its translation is CASSIGTDYGYTF.

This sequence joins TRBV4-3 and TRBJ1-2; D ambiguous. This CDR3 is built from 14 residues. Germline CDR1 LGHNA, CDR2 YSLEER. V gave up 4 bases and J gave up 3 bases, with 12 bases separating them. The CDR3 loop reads CASSPDFGDYGYTF. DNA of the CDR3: TGCGCCAGCAGCCCGGACTTTGGAGACTATGGCTACACCTTC.

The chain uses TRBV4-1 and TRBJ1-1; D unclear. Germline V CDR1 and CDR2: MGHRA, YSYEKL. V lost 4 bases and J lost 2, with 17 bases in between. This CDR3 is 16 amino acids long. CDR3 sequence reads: CASSRPDRMGNTEAFF. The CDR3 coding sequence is TGCGCCAGCAGCCGTCCGGACCGAATGGGAAACACTGAAGCTTTCTTT.

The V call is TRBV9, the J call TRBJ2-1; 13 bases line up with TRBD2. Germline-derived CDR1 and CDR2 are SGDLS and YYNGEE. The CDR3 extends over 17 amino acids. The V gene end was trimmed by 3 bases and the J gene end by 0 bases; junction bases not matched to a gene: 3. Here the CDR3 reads CASSDGTSGTSYNEQFF. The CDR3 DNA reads TGTGCCAGCAGCGACGGGACTAGCGGGACCTCCTACAATGAGCAGTTCTTC.

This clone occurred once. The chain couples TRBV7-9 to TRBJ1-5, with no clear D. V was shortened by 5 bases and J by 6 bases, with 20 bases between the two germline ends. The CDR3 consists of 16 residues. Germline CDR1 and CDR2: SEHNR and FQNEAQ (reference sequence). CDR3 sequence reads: CASSPTSAAMTQPQHF. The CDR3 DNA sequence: TGTGCCAGCAGCCCTACTTCGGCCGCTATGACTCAGCCCCAGCATTTT.

CDR3 sequence (DNA): TGTGCCAGCTCCTTGGGACAGGGCAATCAGCCCCAGCATTTT. Protein: CASSLGQGNQPQHF. The chain links TRBV2 to TRBJ1-5; 8 nucleotides agree with TRBD1. J lost 2 bases, V lost 8 bases, and 5 bases had no gene match. Germline V gene data show CDR1 as SNHLY and CDR2 as FYNNEI. The CDR3 spans 14 residues.

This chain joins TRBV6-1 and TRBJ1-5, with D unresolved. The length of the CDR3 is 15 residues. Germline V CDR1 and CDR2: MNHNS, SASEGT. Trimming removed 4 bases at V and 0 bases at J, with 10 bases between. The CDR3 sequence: CASSVGIYSNQPQHF. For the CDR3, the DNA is TGTGCCAGCAGTGTAGGGATCTATAGCAATCAGCCCCAGCATTTT.

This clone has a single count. The CDR3 protein is CASSDQTGGWYQPQHF. The CDR3 DNA follows: TGTGCCAGCAGTGATCAGACAGGGGGTTGGTATCAGCCCCAGCATTTT. The V gene is TRBV2, the J gene TRBJ1-5; TRBD1 agrees at 9 bases. V gave up 3 bases and J gave up 5 bases; unmatched junction bases: 8. The CDR3 consists of 16 residues. Germline assignment: CDR1 SNHLY and CDR2 FYNNEI.

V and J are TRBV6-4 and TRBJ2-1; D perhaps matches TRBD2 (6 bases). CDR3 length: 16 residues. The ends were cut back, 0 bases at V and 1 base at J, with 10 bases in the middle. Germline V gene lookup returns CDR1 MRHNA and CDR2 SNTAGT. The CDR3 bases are TGTGCCAGCAGTGACTCGTACGGGGGTTCCTACAATGAGCAGTTCTTC. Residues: CASSDSYGGSYNEQFF.

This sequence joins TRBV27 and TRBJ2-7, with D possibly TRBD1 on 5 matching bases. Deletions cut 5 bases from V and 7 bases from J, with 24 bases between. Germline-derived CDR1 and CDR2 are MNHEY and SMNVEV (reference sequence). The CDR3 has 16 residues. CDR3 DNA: TGTGCCAGCAGTGCTTTCCAGGGCGGTCTAAATATGGAGCAGTACTTC. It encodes CASSAFQGGLNMEQYF.

CDR3 DNA: TGTGCCAGCTCACCGACTAGCGGGGTCACAGATACGCAGTATTTT. Its protein product is CASSPTSGVTDTQYF. V and J are TRBV18 and TRBJ2-3; TRBD2 matches at 11 bases. CDR1 and CDR2 (germline): KGHSH, LQKENI. The trim removed 3 bases at V and 2 bases at J, leaving 1 base unmatched. The CDR3 spans 15 residues.